This T cell receptor (beta chain) was found in a study of T cell repertoires in cytomegalovirus infection. Study context: An indication of both CMV infection and matching HLA type came from public TCR beta signatures.

Using its own MiXCR run on the reads, TCRdb lists one record per CDR3 protein. Of roughly 720,000 distinct CDR3 sequences listed, 35% were seen once; the top ten hold 2.8%. Regarding the study as a whole: The ex vivo response was dominated by HLA-C-restricted CMV-specific TCR beta clonotypes. Totalled public TCR beta family frequency picked out people who carried CMV plus the relevant HLA.

As to this clonotype: Its antigen is not known.

CDR1 is SGHTA, CDR2 FQGTGA, per germline. The CDR3 has 20 amino acids. With 4 bases clipped from V and 3 bases from J, the junction kept 19 bases outside the gene matches. The sequence came from a human donor in good health (CMV status not recorded). Some clones in this sample may be carry-over from other donors' samples. The rearrangement links TRBV7-3 to TRBJ1-4, with 8 bases lining up with TRBD1. The sequenced material came from PBMCs. CDR3 bases: TGTGCCAGCAGCTCGACCCACGTGACAGGGGTGGATTTGGCTAATGAAAAACTGTTTTTT. Amino acids: CASSSTHVTGVDLANEKLFF.